The present T cell receptor beta chain was sequenced within a study of blood T cell repertoires in COVID-19. Study-level information: Material from acute and convalescent COVID-19 was sourced from the United States, Italy and Spain. The cDNA or gDNA used as material had been derived from T cells, B-cell-depleted T cells, or PBMCs.

In the authors' workflow: Estimates of nucleated cell counts were drawn from the amplification of reference gene primers. Here immunoSEQ multiplex PCR was the method, and the copy in TCRdb shows in-frame clones only, minus some. V and J calls plus clone size are reproduced from that table; the DNA served to infer D and trimming. Of about 260,000 clones detected, around nine tenths appear once; the ten largest clones hold roughly 2%. This clone was counted many times. The V gene lost 3 bases and the J gene lost 4 bases, with 16 bases spanning the gap. The germline V gene encodes CDR1 GTSNPN and CDR2 SVGIG (reference sequence). This CDR3 comprises 15 residues.

This TCR came from a man aged 25-45 years with active or convalescent COVID-19. The rearrangement joins TRBV30 to TRBJ1-5; a weak D match, TRBD1 (5 bases). Sequences were obtained from peripheral blood. Here the CDR3 DNA reads TGTGCCTGGAGCCCCGAAACAGGAGGGAATCAGCCCCAGCATTTT. Its translation is CAWSPETGGNQPQHF.